This TCR beta chain was sequenced during a study of blood T cell repertoires in COVID-19. Across the whole study: Samples representing acute and convalescent COVID-19 were sourced from the United States, Italy and Spain. T cells, B-cell-depleted T cells, or PBMCs provided the cDNA or gDNA that served as material.

Using immunoSEQ multiplex PCR, the repertoire was profiled, and TCRdb retains in-frame clones only, with some absent. There are about 140,000 clones in the sample; roughly 80% occur only once, and approximately 9.4% lies in the top ten. Germline V gene lookup returns CDR1 LNHDA and CDR2 SQIVND (reference sequence). This CDR3 is built from 14 residues. V was clipped by 3 bases and J by 2 bases, with 10 bases between them. The J gene is TRBJ1-2, the V gene TRBV19; D not resolved. The sequence derives from a woman in her forties or fifties with active or convalescent COVID-19. Specimen: peripheral blood. CDR3 protein: CASSMSSANYGYTF. CDR3 nucleotide sequence: TGTGCCAGTAGTATGAGTTCCGCCAACTATGGCTACACCTTC.